This passage covers 15 T cell receptor beta chains from one sample sequenced in a study of technical replicates of blood from several donors. Data came from immunoSEQ multiplex PCR; TCRdb stores just in-frame clones and leaves some out. Among some 91,000 clones listed, roughly 95% were seen once. Specimen: T cells isolated from PBMCs. The receptors were gathered from a human donor in good health.

V is TRBV5-1 and J is TRBJ2-7, with D possibly matching TRBD1 (6 bases). V dropped 4 bases and J dropped 6 bases, with 11 bases sitting between them. Germline V gives CDR1 SGHRS, CDR2 YFSETQ. The CDR3 extends over 12 amino acids. The CDR3 spells CASSTTGSEQYF. DNA for the CDR3: TGCGCCAGCAGCACTACAGGGAGCGAGCAGTACTTC.

This clone was seen only once. The chain uses TRBV7-9 and TRBJ1-2, with D maybe TRBD1 (5 bases). Per germline, CDR1 SEHNR and CDR2 FQNEAQ (reference sequence). This CDR3 has 14 residues. Trimming took off 3 bases at V and 7 bases at J, with 15 bases between the two ends. In DNA, the CDR3 is TGTGCCAGCAGCTTGGACCTTTGGGGGGTTGGCTACACCTTC. It is translated as CASSLDLWGVGYTF.

This clone occurred once. The chain recombines TRBV28 with TRBJ2-5; the match to TRBD2 covers 10 bases. J was trimmed by 1 base and V by 7 bases; bases with no gene match: 18. This CDR3 comprises 19 residues. The germline V gene encodes CDR1 MDHEN and CDR2 SYDVKM. CDR3 sequence reads: CASTASGLAGVGAQETQYF. DNA for the CDR3: TGTGCCAGCACTGCCTCGGGGCTAGCGGGAGTGGGGGCCCAAGAGACCCAGTACTTC. Using reference TRBV28 and TRBJ2-5 for the parts outside the CDR3, the full variable domain is DVKVTQSSRYLVKRTGEKVFLECVQDMDHENMFWYRQDPGLGLRLIYFSYDVKMKEKGDIPEGYSVSREKKERFSLILESASTNQTSMYLCASTASGLAGVGAQETQYFGPGTRLLVL.

The CDR3 DNA reads TGTGCCAGCAGCCAGGGAATGCTCCTAGCGGGAGAAGTCCGCTCTGGGGCCAACGTCCTGACTTTC. Protein sequence: CASSQGMLLAGEVRSGANVLTF. V and J are TRBV4-2 and TRBJ2-6; 10 bases agree with TRBD2. V lost 3 bases and J lost 0; bases outside the gene matches: 17. Germline lookup yields CDR1 LGHNA and CDR2 YNFKEQ. The CDR3 contains 22 residues.

J is TRBJ1-6 and V is TRBV4-1, with D unclear. There are 13 residues in the CDR3. Trimming removed 1 base at V and 12 bases at J, with 10 bases between. In germline, CDR1 is MGHRA, CDR2 YSYEKL. The CDR3 sequence: CASSQATRGPLHF. The CDR3 region has the DNA TGCGCCAGCAGCCAAGCCACCCGGGGACCCCTCCACTTT.

The chain uses TRBV4-1 and TRBJ2-3; no firm D call. Germline CDR1 and CDR2: MGHRA and YSYEKL. The CDR3 has 13 residues. Trimming took 6 bases from V and 2 from J, leaving 9 bases between them. CDR3: CASRSLHTDTQYF. CDR3 coding DNA: TGCGCCAGCAGGAGCCTCCACACAGATACGCAGTATTTT.

This clone occurred once. The rearrangement uses TRBV7-3 and TRBJ2-2; weak D call: TRBD2 (5 bases). CDR1 and CDR2 from the germline V gene are SGHTA and FQGTGA. V gave up 5 bases and J gave up 8 bases, with 12 bases separating them. This CDR3 contains 13 residues. CDR3 sequence: CASSTPGGGELFF. In nucleotides, the CDR3 is TGTGCCAGCAGCACCCCTGGCGGGGGGGAGCTGTTTTTT.

This chain uses TRBV18 with TRBJ1-2, with D possibly TRBD1 on 5 matching bases. Germline V lookup: CDR1 KGHSH, CDR2 LQKENI. CDR3 length equals 14 residues. V lost 3 bases, J lost 1 base, and 9 bases lay in between. CDR3: CASSPRGLNYGYTF. DNA for the CDR3: TGTGCCAGCTCACCCCGGGGACTTAACTATGGCTACACCTTC.

This chain connects TRBV5-1 to TRBJ2-1, with TRBD2 identical over 10 bases. The trim removed 6 bases at V and 9 bases at J, leaving 6 bases unmatched. The CDR3 has 13 residues. Germline-derived CDR1 and CDR2 are SGHRS and YFSETQ. For the CDR3, the DNA is TGCGCCAGCACGCTAGCGGGAGCCGGTGAGCAGTTCTTC. It codes for CASTLAGAGEQFF. The variable domain in full, completed from reference TRBV5-1 and TRBJ2-1, reads KAGVTQTPRYLIKTRGQQVTLSCSPISGHRSVSWYQQTPGQGLQFLFEYFSETQRNKGNFPGRFSGRQFSNSRSEMNVSTLELGDSALYLCASTLAGAGEQFFGPGTRLTVL.

In DNA, the CDR3 is TGTGCCAGCAGCCGGGGGAAACAAGAGACCCAGTACTTC. This translates into CASSRGKQETQYF. The chain employs TRBV9 and TRBJ2-5; weak D call: TRBD2 (6 bases). Germline-derived CDR1 and CDR2 are SGDLS and YYNGEE. V lost 4 bases and J 2 bases, leaving 9 bases between the germline ends. There are 13 residues in the CDR3.

The chain recombines TRBV6-5 with TRBJ1-5, with TRBD1 matching 8 bases. This CDR3 has 14 amino acids. The trim removed 6 bases at V and 4 bases at J, leaving 5 bases unmatched. The germline V gene has CDR1 MNHEY and CDR2 SVGAGI. The CDR3 loop reads CASSSGTGNQPQHF. The CDR3 DNA sequence: TGTGCCAGCAGCTCGGGGACAGGAAATCAGCCCCAGCATTTT.

V and J are TRBV19 and TRBJ2-3, with TRBD2 as a possible D gene (6 bases). Germline assignment: CDR1 LNHDA and CDR2 SQIVND (reference sequence). CDR3 length equals 15 residues. Trimming stripped 6 bases from V and 4 bases from J, with 17 bases between. In nucleotides, the CDR3 is TGTGCCAGTAGGGAGGACTTGGGGGGAGCAGATACGCAGTATTTT. It codes for CASREDLGGADTQYF.

J is TRBJ1-2 and V is TRBV9, with D unresolved. CDR3 length equals 9 residues. V lost 4 bases and J lost 12, with 7 bases in between. In germline, CDR1 is SGDLS, CDR2 YYNGEE. CDR3 bases: TGTGCCAGCAGCCTTGCGGACACCTTC. Translated, it gives CASSLADTF.

This clone was found once. CDR3 bases: TGTGCCAGCAGCCCTACAGGGACGAGCAATCAGCCCCAGCATTTT. This sequence encodes CASSPTGTSNQPQHF. The chain couples TRBV7-2 to TRBJ1-5; maybe TRBD1 (6 bases). This CDR3 region has 15 residues. Deletions cut 5 bases from V and 1 base from J, with 12 bases between. Germline lookup yields CDR1 SGHTA and CDR2 FQGNSA.

This rearrangement joins TRBV11-2 to TRBJ1-1, with TRBD1 matching over 9 bases. V trimming: 4 bases; J trimming: 2 bases; junction bases outside the gene matches: 5. CDR1 is SGHAT and CDR2 is FQNNGV in the germline V gene. The CDR3 is 15 residues long. The chain's CDR3 is CASSSPGQGNTEAFF. The CDR3 coding sequence is TGTGCCAGCAGCTCACCGGGACAGGGAAACACTGAAGCTTTCTTT.